Below, 16 T cell receptor beta chains from the same sample are listed, as sequenced in a study of blood T cell repertoires in COVID-19 (dated by TCRdb to about 2020). Library prep was done by the immunoSEQ multiplex PCR assay. This is the immuneACCESS table as TCRdb keeps it, with only in-frame sequences that have V and J called. A part of the clones is gone; compared with another copy, unresolved V genes explain less than half, and the rest is unexplained. A total of 150,000 to 200,000 clones appear in this sample, 85% of them only once. The ten largest clones represent 3% to 3.5% of the sample. The sequencing sample was made of peripheral blood. The receptors were sampled from a human donor with acute or convalescent COVID-19. The donor label of this sample is uncertain.

The chain links TRBV3-1 (or the pseudogene TRBV3-2) to TRBJ2-1, with D maybe TRBD1 (6 bases). The CDR3 is made up of 14 amino acids. Germline CDR1 and CDR2: LGHDT and YNNKEL (reference sequence). Deletions cut 1 base from V and 7 bases from J, with 11 bases between. The DNA of the CDR3 is TGTGCCAGCAGCCAAGTGGGACAAAGAAATGAGCAGTTCTTC. Protein sequence: CASSQVGQRNEQFF.

This rearrangement joins TRBV28 to TRBJ2-7; possible D gene TRBD1, 6 bases. In germline, CDR1 is MDHEN, CDR2 SYDVKM. Deletions cut 5 bases from V and 3 bases from J, with 17 bases between. The CDR3 length is 15 residues. The CDR3 spells CASSEEQGVYYEQYF. CDR3 nucleotides: TGTGCCAGCAGTGAAGAACAGGGAGTTTACTACGAGCAGTACTTC.

The chain carries TRBV12-3 or TRBV12-4 and TRBJ2-3, with a possible D match to TRBD1 (5 bases). This CDR3 has 13 residues. Trimming removed 3 bases from V and 11 bases from J, with 15 bases in between. The CDR3 DNA reads TGTGCCAGCAGTTTTTCACAGGCTCGTCGGCAGTATTTT. Encoded protein: CASSFSQARRQYF.

The chain recombines TRBV9 with TRBJ1-5; tentatively, D is TRBD1 (5 bases). The CDR3 has 14 residues. Germline V gene sequence: CDR1 SGDLS, CDR2 YYNGEE. V gave up 3 bases and J gave up 3 bases, with 10 bases separating them. The CDR3 DNA sequence: TGTGCCAGCAGCGGGGACTCTTACAATCAGCCCCAGCATTTT. Amino acid sequence: CASSGDSYNQPQHF. Full variable domain (missing parts from reference TRBV9 and TRBJ1-5): DSGVTQTPKHLITATGQRVTLRCSPRSGDLSVYWYQQSLDQGLQFLIQYYNGEERAKGNILERFSAQQFPDLHSELNLSSLELGDSALYFCASSGDSYNQPQHFGDGTRLSIL.

This chain joins TRBV6-4 and TRBJ2-1; tentative D call: TRBD1 (6 bases). The CDR3 runs to 16 residues. Trimming took 0 bases from V and 4 from J, leaving 13 bases between them. Germline V gene lookup returns CDR1 MRHNA and CDR2 SNTAGT. The CDR3 loop is CASSDSVGTSYNEQFF. DNA for the CDR3: TGTGCCAGCAGTGACTCTGTAGGGACAAGTTACAATGAGCAGTTCTTC.

This rearrangement joins TRBV9 to TRBJ1-1; 10 positions agree with TRBD1. There are 18 residues in the CDR3. The germline V gene has CDR1 SGDLS and CDR2 YYNGEE. Trimming cost V 3 bases and J 2 bases; bases outside gene matches: 13. CDR3 residues: CASSATTGGMVLNTEAFF. The CDR3 DNA reads as TGTGCCAGCAGCGCCACGACAGGGGGCATGGTTTTAAACACTGAAGCTTTCTTT.

The V and J genes are TRBV2 and TRBJ1-1; D unclear. CDR1 is SNHLY and CDR2 is FYNNEI in the germline V gene. The CDR3 totals 16 residues. V was clipped by 7 bases and J by 0 bases, with 18 bases between them. CDR3 amino acids: CASTRSPRGVNTEAFF. CDR3 bases: TGTGCCAGCACGAGATCCCCTCGCGGTGTGAACACTGAAGCTTTCTTT.

The rearrangement uses TRBV19 and TRBJ1-2; a weak D match, TRBD1 (6 bases). CDR3 size: 15 residues. The ends were cut back, 5 bases at V and 4 bases at J, with 17 bases in the middle. CDR1 is LNHDA, CDR2 SQIVND, per germline (reference sequence). The CDR3: CASSLQIRGGYGYTF. In nucleotides, the CDR3 is TGTGCCAGTAGTCTCCAGATCAGGGGCGGCTATGGCTACACCTTC.

The chain recombines TRBV4-3 with TRBJ2-5, with D tentatively TRBD2 (5 bases). Germline values: CDR1 LGHNA, CDR2 YSLEER. The germline V and J ends were trimmed by 0 bases and 5 bases, with 16 bases remaining between them. The CDR3 totals 16 residues. The CDR3 loop reads CASSQDRASWEETQYF. Here the CDR3 DNA reads TGCGCCAGCAGCCAAGATAGGGCATCGTGGGAGGAGACCCAGTACTTC.

The CDR3 reads CASSLDRSFFGYTF. Written as DNA, the CDR3 is TGTGCCAGCAGCTTAGACAGGTCCTTCTTTGGCTACACCTTC. The rearrangement joins TRBV7-9 to TRBJ1-2, with a weak D call TRBD1 (5 bases). The V and J ends lost 1 base and 7 bases respectively, with 13 bases between them. CDR3 length equals 14 residues. CDR1 is SEHNR, CDR2 FQNEAQ, per germline (reference sequence).

The rearrangement links TRBV6-6 to TRBJ2-7, with 10 bases that match TRBD2. V dropped 5 bases and J dropped 7; count of bases not matched to a gene: 17. CDR1 MNHNY and CDR2 SVGAGI come from the germline V gene (reference sequence). The CDR3 is 17 amino acids. The CDR3 spells CASSPGPKAGGLGEQYF. For the CDR3, the DNA is TGTGCCAGCAGTCCCGGCCCTAAAGCGGGGGGGCTCGGAGAGCAGTACTTC.

The rearrangement joins TRBV3-1 (or the pseudogene TRBV3-2) to TRBJ1-5; no clear D. V dropped 4 bases and J dropped 3 bases, with 4 bases sitting between them. The CDR3 consists of 12 residues. Germline lookup yields CDR1 LGHDT and CDR2 YNNKEL (reference sequence). CDR3 in DNA: TGTGCCAGCAGCCTCCTCAATCAGCCCCAGCATTTT. Translation: CASSLLNQPQHF.

As DNA, the CDR3 is TGTGCCAGCAGTTATGCGACGACGTCAGGGTCTCAGCCCCAGCATTTT. Translated: CASSYATTSGSQPQHF. The rearrangement links TRBV28 to TRBJ1-5; possible D gene TRBD1, 5 bases. This CDR3 comprises 16 residues. Germline V gene data show CDR1 as MDHEN and CDR2 as SYDVKM. V was shortened by 4 bases and J by 6 bases, with 19 bases between the two germline ends.

Only one count was recorded for this clone. The V call is TRBV5-5, the J call TRBJ1-1; D gene unclear. The CDR3 extends over 14 amino acids. Germline CDR1 and CDR2: SGHKS and YYEKEE (reference sequence). V gave up 0 bases and J gave up 1 base, with 7 bases separating them. The CDR3 spells CASSLDYSNTEAFF. As DNA, the CDR3 is TGTGCCAGCAGCTTGGACTATTCGAACACTGAAGCTTTCTTT. Looking up the rest from reference TRBV5-5 and TRBJ1-1 gives the full variable domain: DAGVTQSPTHLIKTRGQQVTLRCSPISGHKSVSWYQQVLGQGPQFIFQYYEKEERGRGNFPDRFSARQFPNYSSELNVNALLLGDSALYLCASSLDYSNTEAFFGQGTRLTVV.

The chain employs TRBV11-2 and TRBJ2-7, with D maybe TRBD2 (6 bases). Looked up from germline, CDR1 is SGHAT and CDR2 is FQNNGV. The CDR3 has 15 amino acids. Deletions cut 4 bases from V and 3 bases from J, with 16 bases between. As DNA, the CDR3 is TGTGCCAGCAGCTCCCCGGGACTTTTAGGCTACGAGCAGTACTTC. This translates into CASSSPGLLGYEQYF.

The V gene is TRBV18, the J gene TRBJ1-1; 7 bases line up with TRBD1. This CDR3 spans 15 amino acids. CDR1 and CDR2 from the germline V gene are KGHSH and LQKENI. The V and J ends lost 4 bases and 1 base, in that order; junction bases with no gene match: 6. The CDR3 DNA is TGTGCCAGCTCACTTCAGGGGGGAAGGAACACTGAAGCTTTCTTT. Its protein product is CASSLQGGRNTEAFF.